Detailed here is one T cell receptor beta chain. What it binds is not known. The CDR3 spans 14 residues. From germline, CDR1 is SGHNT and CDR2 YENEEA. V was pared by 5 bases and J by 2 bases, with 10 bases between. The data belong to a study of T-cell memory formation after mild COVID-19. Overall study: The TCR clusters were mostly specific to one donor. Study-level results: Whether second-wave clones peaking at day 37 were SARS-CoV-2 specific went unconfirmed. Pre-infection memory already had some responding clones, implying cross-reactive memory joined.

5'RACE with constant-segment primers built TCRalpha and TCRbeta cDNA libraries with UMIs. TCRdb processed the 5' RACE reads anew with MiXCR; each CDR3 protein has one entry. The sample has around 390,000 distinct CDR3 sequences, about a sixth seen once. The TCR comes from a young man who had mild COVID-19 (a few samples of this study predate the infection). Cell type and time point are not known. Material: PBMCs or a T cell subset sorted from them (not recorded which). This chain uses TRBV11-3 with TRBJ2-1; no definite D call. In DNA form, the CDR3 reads TGTGCCAGCAGCCACAAATCCCCCTACAATGAGCAGTTCTTC. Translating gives CASSHKSPYNEQFF.